Presented here are 15 T cell receptor beta chains from one specimen sequenced in a study of T cell clonotyping in hematopoietic cell transplantation (dated by TCRdb to the early 2020s). Library prep was done by the immunoSEQ multiplex PCR assay. Drawn from immuneACCESS, this table holds only the in-frame rearrangements with V and J called that TCRdb kept. Clones are partly lost; checked studies trace under half to an unresolved V gene and leave the rest unexplained. Recorded for this sample are several thousand clones; approximately 91% of them occurred a single time. About 10% of the sample is in the top ten clones. Taken with the paper, the label for time point translates to: recipient sample taken at acute GVHD onset. Sample: PBMCs, taken at the time of graft-versus-host disease after allogeneic stem cell transplant. These receptors all come from a male patient between 60 and 69 years old who had an allogeneic stem cell transplant from a related donor, so the T cells may come from the graft donor. Some clones in this sample may be carry-over from other donors' samples.

The chain uses TRBV19 and TRBJ1-4; 7 bases agree with TRBD1. This CDR3 is 17 amino acids long. V was clipped by 3 bases and J by 0 bases; unmatched bases: 7. Germline lookup yields CDR1 LNHDA and CDR2 SQIVND (reference sequence). The DNA of the CDR3 is TGTGCCAGTAGTATGGACAGACAGGGTGCAACTAATGAAAAACTGTTTTTT. Encoded protein: CASSMDRQGATNEKLFF.

The chain links TRBV6-1 to TRBJ2-7; TRBD2 agrees at 11 bases. V trimming: 5 bases; J trimming: 4 bases; junction bases outside the gene matches: 4. Per the germline V gene, CDR1 is MNHNS and CDR2 is SASEGT. CDR3 length: 14 amino acids. Here the CDR3 reads CASSNSGGGYEQYF. In DNA, the CDR3 is TGTGCCAGCAGTAATAGCGGGGGGGGTTACGAGCAGTACTTC.

This chain links TRBV2 with TRBJ1-3; D remains ambiguous. This CDR3 comprises 15 residues. Germline CDR1 and CDR2: SNHLY and FYNNEI. The V gene lost 2 bases and the J gene lost 0 bases, with 8 bases spanning the gap. CDR3 region: CASSEFASSGNTIYF. DNA of the CDR3: TGTGCCAGCAGTGAATTCGCTAGCTCTGGAAACACCATATATTTT.

V gene TRBV7-9 combines with J gene TRBJ2-1, with D uncertain. This CDR3 is 11 amino acids long. The ends were cut back, 4 bases at V and 4 bases at J, with 2 bases in the middle. Germline-derived CDR1 and CDR2 are SEHNR and FQNEAQ (reference sequence). In DNA, the CDR3 is TGTGCCAGCAGCTATTACAATGAGCAGTTCTTC. As protein: CASSYYNEQFF.

In its sample, this clone was seen a few times. The genes are TRBV28 and TRBJ2-2; TRBD1 matches at 7 bases. Germline V lookup: CDR1 MDHEN, CDR2 SYDVKM. J was trimmed by 6 bases and V by 5 bases; bases with no gene match: 6. The CDR3 totals 14 residues. CDR3 region: CASSLYRGPGELFF. CDR3 in DNA: TGTGCCAGCAGTCTGTACAGGGGTCCCGGGGAGCTGTTTTTT.

The gene calls are TRBV6-1 and TRBJ2-7, with TRBD1 matching 12 bases. The CDR3 extends over 15 amino acids. Germline CDR1 is MNHNS and CDR2 is SASEGT. Trimming at V came to 7 bases and at J to 5 bases, leaving 9 bases not matched to a gene. The CDR3 DNA reads TGTGCCAGCATCAGGGAGGGGACAGGGGGCCACGAGCAGTACTTC. As protein: CASIREGTGGHEQYF.

The J gene is TRBJ2-7, the V gene TRBV2; 11 bases agree with TRBD1. V gave up 9 bases and J gave up 7 bases; unmatched junction bases: 8. The CDR3 has 13 residues. Germline assignment: CDR1 SNHLY and CDR2 FYNNEI. The CDR3 sequence: CARGSGQGEEQYF. The CDR3, as DNA: TGTGCCAGGGGATCGGGACAGGGGGAAGAGCAGTACTTC. The variable domain in full, with the rest retrieved from reference TRBV2 and TRBJ2-7, is EPEVTQTPSHQVTQMGQEVILRCVPISNHLYFYWYRQILGQKVEFLVSFYNNEISEKSEIFDDQFSVERPDGSNFTLKIRSTKLEDSAMYFCARGSGQGEEQYFGPGTRLTVT.

The chain recombines TRBV27 with TRBJ1-2; no clear D. V shed 6 bases and J shed 2 bases, with 13 bases lying between them. Germline assignment: CDR1 MNHEY and CDR2 SMNVEV (reference sequence). There are 14 residues in the CDR3. CDR3 loop: CASSRVGGNYGYTF. The CDR3 DNA follows: TGTGCCAGCAGCCGGGTAGGAGGAAACTATGGCTACACCTTC.

This chain links TRBV5-6 with TRBJ2-7; tentative D call: TRBD2 (6 bases). Germline-derived CDR1 and CDR2 are SGHDT and YYEEEE. Trimming left V 3 bases short and J 3 bases short, with 13 bases between. The CDR3 runs 14 residues. CDR3 DNA sequence: TGTGCCAGCAGCTCGAATTTGGGGGGCTACGAGCAGTACTTC. This translates into CASSSNLGGYEQYF. Supplemented by reference TRBV5-6 and TRBJ2-7, the full variable domain reads DAGVTQSPTHLIKTRGQQVTLRCSPKSGHDTVSWYQQALGQGPQFIFQYYEEEERQRGNFPDRFSGHQFPNYSSELNVNALLLGDSALYLCASSSNLGGYEQYFGPGTRLTVT.

Here the CDR3 DNA reads TGTGCCAGCAGCTCGACCGGACAGGGGGATGGTTCACCCCTCCACTTT. This sequence encodes CASSSTGQGDGSPLHF. The J gene is TRBJ1-6, the V gene TRBV7-2, with TRBD1 matching over 10 bases. With V trimmed by 4 bases and J by 9 bases, 9 bases remained unmatched. Germline V CDR1 and CDR2: SGHTA, FQGNSA. CDR3 length: 16 residues.

The chain carries TRBV5-6 and TRBJ1-6; a weak D match, TRBD1 (5 bases). CDR1 SGHDT and CDR2 YYEEEE come from the germline V gene. Trimming took 0 bases from V and 10 from J, leaving 17 bases between them. The CDR3 totals 16 residues. The CDR3 nucleotides read TGTGCCAGCAGCTTGGCGGGGCAGGGTCTAGAGTCACCCCTCCACTTT. Amino acid sequence: CASSLAGQGLESPLHF.

J is TRBJ2-7 and V is TRBV5-8, with 12 nucleotides matching TRBD1. Per the germline V gene, CDR1 is SGHTS and CDR2 is YDEGEE. V was clipped by 3 bases and J by 4 bases; unmatched bases: 11. The CDR3 totals 17 residues. As DNA, the CDR3 is TGTGCCAGCAGCTCTACGCGGGACAGGGGGCGCTTGTACGAGCAGTACTTC. Translating gives CASSSTRDRGRLYEQYF.

The chain's CDR3 is CSVGDSAGNTIYF. The CDR3, as DNA: TGCAGCGTTGGTGACAGCGCTGGAAACACCATATATTTT. This chain links TRBV29-1 with TRBJ1-3; the D gene is possibly TRBD1 (5 bases). CDR1 SQVTM and CDR2 ANQGSEA come from the germline V gene. This CDR3 contains 13 residues. Trimming pared 4 bases from V and 2 bases from J, leaving 9 bases between.

There are a few counts of this clone. The CDR3: CASSSRTGGAFF. As DNA, the CDR3 is TGTGCCAGCAGCTCCAGGACAGGCGGAGCTTTCTTT. The genes are TRBV7-9 and TRBJ1-1, with 7 bases lining up with TRBD1. Unmatched junction bases numbered 6, after V lost 4 bases and J lost 10 bases. Per the germline V gene, CDR1 is SEHNR and CDR2 is FQNEAQ (reference sequence). The CDR3 spans 12 residues.

CDR3 in amino acids: CSARREYGYTF. DNA for the CDR3: TGCAGTGCTAGAAGGGAATATGGCTACACCTTC. The chain recombines TRBV20-1 with TRBJ1-2; D unclear. CDR1 DFQATT and CDR2 SNEGSKA come from the germline V gene (reference sequence). CDR3 size: 11 residues. The V gene lost 2 bases and the J gene lost 5 bases, with 6 bases spanning the gap.